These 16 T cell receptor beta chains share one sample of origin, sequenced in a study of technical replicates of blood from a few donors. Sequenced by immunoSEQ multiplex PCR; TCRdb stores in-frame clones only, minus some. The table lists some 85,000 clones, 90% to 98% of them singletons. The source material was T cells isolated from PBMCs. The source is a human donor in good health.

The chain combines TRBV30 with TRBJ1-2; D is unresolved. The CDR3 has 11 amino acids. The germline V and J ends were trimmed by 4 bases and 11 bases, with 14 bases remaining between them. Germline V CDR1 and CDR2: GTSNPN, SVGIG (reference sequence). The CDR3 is CAWNQDLGYTF. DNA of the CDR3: TGTGCCTGGAACCAGGATTTAGGTTACACCTTC.

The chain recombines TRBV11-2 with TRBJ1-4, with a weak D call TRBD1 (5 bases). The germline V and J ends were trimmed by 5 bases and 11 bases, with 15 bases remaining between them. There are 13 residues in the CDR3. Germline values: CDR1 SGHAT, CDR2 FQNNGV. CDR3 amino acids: CASSLGQGWKLFF. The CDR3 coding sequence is TGTGCCAGCAGCCTGGGTCAGGGTTGGAAACTGTTTTTT.

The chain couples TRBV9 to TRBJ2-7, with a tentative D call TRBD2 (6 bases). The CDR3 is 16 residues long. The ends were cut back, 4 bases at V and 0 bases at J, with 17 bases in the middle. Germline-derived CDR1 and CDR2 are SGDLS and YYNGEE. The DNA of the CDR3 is TGTGCCAGCAGCCCTAGCCCTACTAGCAGCTCCTACGAGCAGTACTTC. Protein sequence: CASSPSPTSSSYEQYF.

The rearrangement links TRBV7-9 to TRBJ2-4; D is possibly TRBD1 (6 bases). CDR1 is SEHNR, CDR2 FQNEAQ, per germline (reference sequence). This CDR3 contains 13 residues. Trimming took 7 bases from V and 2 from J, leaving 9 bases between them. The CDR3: CASTQGPKNIQYF. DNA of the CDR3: TGTGCCAGCACACAGGGTCCCAAAAACATTCAGTACTTC. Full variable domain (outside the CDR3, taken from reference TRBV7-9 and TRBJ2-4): DTGVSQNPRHKITKRGQNVTFRCDPISEHNRLYWYRQTLGQGPEFLTYFQNEAQLEKSRLLSDRFSAERPKGSFSTLEIQRTEQGDSAMYLCASTQGPKNIQYFGAGTRLSVL.

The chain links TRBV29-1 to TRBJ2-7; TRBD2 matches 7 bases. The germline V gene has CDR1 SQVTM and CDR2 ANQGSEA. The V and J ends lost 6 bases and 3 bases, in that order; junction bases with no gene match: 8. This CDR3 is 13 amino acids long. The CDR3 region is CSVVTSDHYEQYF. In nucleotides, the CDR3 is TGCAGCGTAGTAACTAGCGACCACTACGAGCAGTACTTC.

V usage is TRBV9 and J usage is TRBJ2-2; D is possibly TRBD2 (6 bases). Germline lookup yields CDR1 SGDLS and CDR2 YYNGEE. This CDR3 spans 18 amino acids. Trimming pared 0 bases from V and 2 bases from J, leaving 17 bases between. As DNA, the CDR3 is TGTGCCAGCAGCGTAGCTTCCGGGCTAGCGCTCAACACCGGGGAGCTGTTTTTT. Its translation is CASSVASGLALNTGELFF.

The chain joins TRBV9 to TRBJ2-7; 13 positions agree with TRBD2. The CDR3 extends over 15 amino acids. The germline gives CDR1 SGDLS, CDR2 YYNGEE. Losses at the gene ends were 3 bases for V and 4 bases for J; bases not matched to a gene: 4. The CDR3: CASSGGTSGVYEQYF. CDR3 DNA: TGTGCCAGCAGCGGAGGGACTAGCGGGGTATACGAGCAGTACTTC.

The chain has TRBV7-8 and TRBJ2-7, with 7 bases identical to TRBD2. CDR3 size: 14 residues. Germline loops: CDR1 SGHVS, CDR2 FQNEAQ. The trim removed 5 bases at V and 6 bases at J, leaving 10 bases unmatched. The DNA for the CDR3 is TGTGCCAGCAGCATAGGGCGGGAGCTTCTCGAGCAGTACTTC. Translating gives CASSIGRELLEQYF.

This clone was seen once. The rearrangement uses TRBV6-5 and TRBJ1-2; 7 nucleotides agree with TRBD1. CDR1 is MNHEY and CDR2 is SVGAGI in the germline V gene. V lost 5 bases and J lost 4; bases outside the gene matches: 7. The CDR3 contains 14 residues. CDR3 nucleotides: TGTGCCAGCAGTCACAGGGGTCTCGGCTATGGCTACACCTTC. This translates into CASSHRGLGYGYTF.

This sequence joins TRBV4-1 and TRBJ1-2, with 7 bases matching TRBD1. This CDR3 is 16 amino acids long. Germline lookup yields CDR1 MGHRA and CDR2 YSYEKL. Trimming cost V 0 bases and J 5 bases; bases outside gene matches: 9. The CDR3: CASSQEEGASRYGYTF. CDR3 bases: TGCGCCAGCAGCCAAGAAGAGGGGGCAAGTAGGTATGGCTACACCTTC.

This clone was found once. CDR3 region: CARGGRFSYNEQFF. The DNA of the CDR3 is TGTGCCAGGGGGGGTCGGTTCTCCTACAATGAGCAGTTCTTC. The chain has TRBV21-1 and TRBJ2-1; TRBD2 is the table's D call, not checked against the DNA. TRBV21-1 is deemed a pseudogene. The CDR3 is 14 amino acids.

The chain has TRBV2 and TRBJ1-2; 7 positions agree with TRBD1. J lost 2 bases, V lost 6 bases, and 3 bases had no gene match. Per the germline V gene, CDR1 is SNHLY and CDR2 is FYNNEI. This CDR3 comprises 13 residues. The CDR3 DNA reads TGTGCCAGCAGGGGGGACAGCAACTATGGCTACACCTTC. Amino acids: CASRGDSNYGYTF. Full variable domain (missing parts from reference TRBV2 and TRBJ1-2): EPEVTQTPSHQVTQMGQEVILRCVPISNHLYFYWYRQILGQKVEFLVSFYNNEISEKSEIFDDQFSVERPDGSNFTLKIRSTKLEDSAMYFCASRGDSNYGYTFGSGTRLTVV.

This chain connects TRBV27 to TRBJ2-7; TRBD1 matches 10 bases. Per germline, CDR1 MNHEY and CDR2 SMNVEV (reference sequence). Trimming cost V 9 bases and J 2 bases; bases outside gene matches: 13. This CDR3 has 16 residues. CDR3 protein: CASIGASGTGAYEQYF. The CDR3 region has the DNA TGTGCCAGTATAGGTGCCTCCGGGACAGGGGCCTACGAGCAGTACTTC.

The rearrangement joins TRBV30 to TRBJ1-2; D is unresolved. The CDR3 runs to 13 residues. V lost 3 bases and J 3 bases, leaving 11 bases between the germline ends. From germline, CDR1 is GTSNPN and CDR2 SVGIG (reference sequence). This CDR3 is CAWRLREYYGYTF. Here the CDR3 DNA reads TGTGCCTGGAGACTCCGGGAGTACTATGGCTACACCTTC.

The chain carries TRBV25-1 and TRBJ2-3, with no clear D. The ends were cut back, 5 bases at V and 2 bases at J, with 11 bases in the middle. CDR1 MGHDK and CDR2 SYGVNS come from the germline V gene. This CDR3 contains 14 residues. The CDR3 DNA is TGTGCCAGCAGTCTCCTGTCTAACACAGATACGCAGTATTTT. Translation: CASSLLSNTDTQYF.

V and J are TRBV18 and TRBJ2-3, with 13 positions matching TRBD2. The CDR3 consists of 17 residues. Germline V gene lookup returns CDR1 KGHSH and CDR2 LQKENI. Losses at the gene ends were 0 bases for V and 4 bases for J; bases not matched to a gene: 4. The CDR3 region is CASSPPQGLAGPDTQYF. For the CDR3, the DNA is TGTGCCAGCTCACCACCCCAGGGACTAGCGGGGCCAGATACGCAGTATTTT.